Each of the 15 T cell receptor beta chains below was sequenced from the same sample in a study of T cell responses to AZD1222 COVID-19 vaccine. This table comes from immunoSEQ multiplex PCR, and its TCRdb copy is limited to in-frame clones, with some not included. Of 150,000 to 250,000 clones in the sample, 91% were seen once. The sample here was peripheral blood, taken 28 days after the second AZD1222 dose. The source is an adult who received the AZD1222 COVID-19 vaccine.

This chain joins TRBV25-1 and TRBJ1-2; D is possibly TRBD1 (5 bases). Per germline, CDR1 MGHDK and CDR2 SYGVNS. Trimming stripped 1 base from V and 2 bases from J, with 11 bases between. The CDR3 has 15 residues. CDR3 in amino acids: CASSESGTANYGYTF. As DNA, the CDR3 is TGTGCCAGCAGTGAATCCGGGACTGCCAACTATGGCTACACCTTC.

The chain employs TRBV21-1 and TRBJ1-3. TRBV21-1 is noted as a pseudogene. This CDR3 has 17 residues. DNA of the CDR3: TGTGCCAGCAGCAAAGGGGGCGACAGCGGGACTGGAAACACCATATATTTT. Translation: CASSKGGDSGTGNTIYF.

The chain joins TRBV23-1 to TRBJ1-4; possibly TRBD1 for D (5 bases). TRBV23-1 is noted as an ORF with a role that remains uncertain. This CDR3 region has 12 residues. Trimming pared 9 bases from V and 14 bases from J, leaving 19 bases between. The CDR3 is CARTPPSRALFF. CDR3 nucleotide sequence: TGCGCCAGGACTCCACCAAGCAGGGCGCTGTTTTTT.

The chain is built from TRBV6-5 and TRBJ2-6; D ambiguous. Germline V gene sequence: CDR1 MNHEY, CDR2 SVGAGI. The CDR3 loop spans 14 amino acids. The V and J ends lost 6 bases and 0 bases respectively, with 6 bases between them. The CDR3 sequence: CASRGISGANVLTF. In DNA, the CDR3 is TGTGCCAGCAGGGGGATCTCTGGGGCCAACGTCCTGACTTTC.

V gene TRBV3-1 (or the pseudogene TRBV3-2) combines with J gene TRBJ1-6, with unresolved D. This CDR3 contains 16 residues. Germline CDR1 reads LGHDT; CDR2 reads YNNKEL (reference sequence). Between the trimmed V and J ends, which lost 2 bases and 9 bases, there was a span of 17 bases. The CDR3 DNA is TGTGCCAGCAGCCAATGGCCGTACTATGGTAGTTCACCCCTCCACTTT. This translates into CASSQWPYYGSSPLHF.

The gene calls are TRBV7-9 and TRBJ1-5, with a possible D match to TRBD1 (5 bases). V was cut by 3 bases and J by 0 bases, with 12 bases left in between. The CDR3 spans 16 residues. CDR1 and CDR2 (germline): SEHNR, FQNEAQ (reference sequence). CDR3 residues: CASSFGTSSSNQPQHF. CDR3 coding DNA: TGTGCCAGCAGCTTCGGGACCTCCTCTAGCAATCAGCCCCAGCATTTT. Variable domain in full (rest from reference TRBV7-9 and TRBJ1-5): DTGVSQNPRHKITKRGQNVTFRCDPISEHNRLYWYRQTLGQGPEFLTYFQNEAQLEKSRLLSDRFSAERPKGSFSTLEIQRTEQGDSAMYLCASSFGTSSSNQPQHFGDGTRLSIL.

This clone has just one count. The rearrangement joins TRBV10-1 to TRBJ1-5; 8 bases are a match to TRBD1. The CDR3 runs 13 residues. In germline, CDR1 is WNHNN, CDR2 SYGVQD (reference sequence). Unmatched junction bases numbered 1, after V lost 2 bases and J lost 7 bases. The CDR3 sequence: CASSEAGGQPQHF. The CDR3 DNA reads TGCGCCAGCAGTGAGGCAGGGGGCCAGCCCCAGCATTTT.

This chain uses TRBV2 with TRBJ1-5, with D possibly matching TRBD1 (5 bases). The V end was cut by 4 bases, the J end by 2 bases, with 9 bases between. The CDR3 covers 14 residues. Germline loops: CDR1 SNHLY, CDR2 FYNNEI. The CDR3 bases are TGTGCCAGCAGTGGAGGACAAGGCAATCAGCCCCAGCATTTT. Amino acids: CASSGGQGNQPQHF.

The chain has TRBV4-1 and TRBJ1-5; maybe TRBD1 (6 bases). The CDR3 is 15 residues long. V was pared by 3 bases and J by 5 bases, with 14 bases between. The V gene's germline CDR1 is MGHRA and CDR2 YSYEKL. CDR3 loop: CASSHLPGADQPQHF. DNA for the CDR3: TGCGCCAGCAGCCATCTCCCAGGGGCCGATCAGCCCCAGCATTTT.

The CDR3 sequence is CASSSVPDWANYGYTF. CDR3 DNA sequence: TGTGCCAGCAGCTCCGTCCCCGATTGGGCGAACTATGGCTACACCTTC. The chain has TRBV7-8 and TRBJ1-2; no clear D. The CDR3 has 16 residues. The germline gives CDR1 SGHVS, CDR2 FQNEAQ. V was cut by 4 bases and J by 2 bases, with 17 bases left in between.

The chain carries TRBV12-3 or TRBV12-4 and TRBJ1-4; no reliable D call. This CDR3 is built from 12 residues. Trimming cost V 1 base and J 9 bases, with 6 bases left between them. This CDR3 reads CASSLEDKKLFF. The CDR3 nucleotides are TGTGCCAGCAGTTTAGAAGATAAAAAACTGTTTTTT.

The rearrangement uses TRBV27 and TRBJ2-7; no clear D. Germline V gene data show CDR1 as MNHEY and CDR2 as SMNVEV (reference sequence). This CDR3 is built from 13 residues. V lost 6 bases and J 0 bases, leaving 9 bases between the germline ends. CDR3: CASRTVYSYEQYF. CDR3 nucleotide sequence: TGTGCCAGCAGGACTGTATACTCCTACGAGCAGTACTTC.

The chain joins TRBV11-3 to TRBJ1-6; D gene unclear. Germline-derived CDR1 and CDR2 are SGHNT and YENEEA. The CDR3 totals 14 residues. Between the trimmed V and J ends, which lost 1 base and 9 bases, there was a span of 10 bases. CDR3 sequence reads: CASSLGPNVSPLHF. As DNA, the CDR3 is TGTGCCAGCAGCTTAGGCCCCAATGTTTCACCCCTCCACTTT. Full variable domain (rest looked up from reference TRBV11-3 and TRBJ1-6): EAGVVQSPRYKIIEKKQPVAFWCNPISGHNTLYWYLQNLGQGPELLIRYENEEAVDDSQLPKDRFSAERLKGVDSTLKIQPAELGDSAVYLCASSLGPNVSPLHFGNGTRLTVT.

V gene TRBV5-1 combines with J gene TRBJ2-7; D not resolved. Germline CDR1 SGHRS, CDR2 YFSETQ. This CDR3 region has 14 residues. The V end was cut by 3 bases, the J end by 1 base, with 11 bases between. CDR3 amino acids: CASSYPGRSYEQYF. The CDR3, as DNA: TGCGCCAGCAGCTACCCGGGCAGGTCCTACGAGCAGTACTTC.

V usage is TRBV11-3 and J usage is TRBJ2-6; D might be TRBD2 (6 bases). Trimming removed 4 bases at V and 1 base at J, with 8 bases between. Looked up from germline, CDR1 is SGHNT and CDR2 is YENEEA. The CDR3 consists of 15 residues. The CDR3 reads CASSSGVSGANVLTF. DNA of the CDR3: TGTGCCAGCAGCTCGGGGGTTTCTGGGGCCAACGTCCTGACTTTC. The entire variable domain, with the rest obtained from reference TRBV11-3 and TRBJ2-6, is as follows: EAGVVQSPRYKIIEKKQPVAFWCNPISGHNTLYWYLQNLGQGPELLIRYENEEAVDDSQLPKDRFSAERLKGVDSTLKIQPAELGDSAVYLCASSSGVSGANVLTFGAGSRLTVL.